The 12 T cell receptor beta chains below come from one sample, sequenced in a study of radiotherapy plus CTLA-4 blockade in lung cancer. Clones were read by immunoSEQ multiplex PCR, and TCRdb kept only the in-frame ones, dropping some. Of under 55,000 clones in the sample, more than 65% were seen once. This material consisted of peripheral blood, taken from a patient treated with radiotherapy plus ipilimumab. The receptors were sampled from a human donor with non-small cell lung cancer who had a partial response to radiotherapy plus ipilimumab.

The rearrangement links TRBV5-6 to TRBJ2-5, with 10 bases lining up with TRBD2. V lost 0 bases, J lost 1 base, and 9 bases stayed unmatched. Germline-derived CDR1 and CDR2 are SGHDT and YYEEEE. This CDR3 has 18 amino acids. CDR3 in DNA: TGTGCCAGCAGCTTGGTATTTAGGAGCGGGGGGGGCCAAGAGACCCAGTACTTC. This gives the protein CASSLVFRSGGGQETQYF.

The chain has TRBV15 and TRBJ2-2, with no clear D. V lost 5 bases, J lost 1 base, and 8 bases lay in between. CDR1 and CDR2 from the germline V gene are LNHNV and YYDKDF (reference sequence). The CDR3 length is 14 residues. The CDR3 region is CATSATLNTGELFF. CDR3 in DNA: TGTGCCACCAGCGCCACTTTGAACACCGGGGAGCTGTTTTTT.

The chain combines TRBV28 with TRBJ2-7; 8 positions agree with TRBD2. Trimming at V came to 5 bases and at J to 2 bases, leaving 2 bases not matched to a gene. The CDR3 is made up of 13 amino acids. Germline CDR1 reads MDHEN; CDR2 reads SYDVKM. The CDR3 nucleotides are TGTGCCAGCAGTCTGGGACTAGCCTACGAGCAGTACTTC. The encoded protein is CASSLGLAYEQYF.

V is TRBV7-3 and J is TRBJ2-2; D ambiguous. Germline CDR1 is SGHTA and CDR2 is FQGTGA. This CDR3 region has 12 residues. V lost 2 bases and J 7 bases, leaving 5 bases between the germline ends. CDR3 sequence (DNA): TGTGCCAGCAGCTTAGTTTACGGGGAGCTGTTTTTT. This gives the protein CASSLVYGELFF.

The chain combines TRBV7-3 with TRBJ1-1, with 8 bases matching TRBD1. Germline CDR1 and CDR2: SGHTA and FQGTGA. The length of the CDR3 is 14 residues. Germline trimming cut 5 bases from V and 1 base from J; bases unmatched to any gene: 3. Written as DNA, the CDR3 is TGTGCCAGCAGCCTGGACAGGGCGAACACTGAAGCTTTCTTT. Its translation is CASSLDRANTEAFF. Full variable domain (rest looked up from reference TRBV7-3 and TRBJ1-1): GAGVSQTPSNKVTEKGKYVELRCDPISGHTALYWYRQSLGQGPEFLIYFQGTGAADDSGLPNDRFFAVRPEGSVSTLKIQRTERGDSAVYLCASSLDRANTEAFFGQGTRLTVV.

The J gene is TRBJ2-3, the V gene TRBV19; D perhaps matches TRBD2 (6 bases). CDR3 size: 18 residues. From germline, CDR1 is LNHDA and CDR2 SQIVND (reference sequence). With 0 bases removed from V and 3 bases from J, the gap between germline ends came to 19 bases. In DNA form, the CDR3 reads TGTGCCAGTAGTATAGAGCCCCCGGGATCGGGGAGGACAGATACGCAGTATTTT. It encodes CASSIEPPGSGRTDTQYF. Drawing the rest from reference TRBV19 and TRBJ2-3, the complete variable domain is DGGITQSPKYLFRKEGQNVTLSCEQNLNHDAMYWYRQDPGQGLRLIYYSQIVNDFQKGDIAEGYSVSREKKESFPLTVTSAQKNPTAFYLCASSIEPPGSGRTDTQYFGPGTRLTVL.

The CDR3 spells CASSIGGGAGEGNEQFF. CDR3 DNA: TGTGCCAGTAGTATAGGAGGGGGGGCCGGGGAGGGCAATGAGCAGTTCTTC. This chain connects TRBV19 to TRBJ2-1; D possibly corresponds to TRBD2 (7 bases). Trimming left V 1 base short and J 6 bases short, with 19 bases between. CDR1 and CDR2 (germline): LNHDA, SQIVND (reference sequence). CDR3 length equals 17 residues.

This clone was found a few times. The rearrangement uses TRBV4-1 and TRBJ2-5; D possibly corresponds to TRBD2 (5 bases). This CDR3 is built from 17 residues. Germline values: CDR1 MGHRA, CDR2 YSYEKL. The V gene lost 3 bases and the J gene lost 1 base, with 18 bases spanning the gap. The CDR3 DNA reads TGCGCCAGCAGCCACCCCCTAATTAGACGGGGCCAAGAGACCCAGTACTTC. This translates into CASSHPLIRRGQETQYF.

The rearrangement joins TRBV28 to TRBJ1-2; 8 bases are shared with TRBD1. V shed 7 bases and J 4 bases; nucleotides not matched to a gene: 11. The CDR3 runs 15 residues. The germline V gene has CDR1 MDHEN and CDR2 SYDVKM. As DNA, the CDR3 is TGTGCCAGCACGGAATCAGGGGGCAACCTCTATGGCTACACCTTC. Translated: CASTESGGNLYGYTF.

The chain joins TRBV7-9 to TRBJ1-2, with 9 bases that match TRBD1. Germline trimming cut 0 bases from V and 4 bases from J; bases unmatched to any gene: 6. CDR3 length: 16 residues. Per germline, CDR1 SEHNR and CDR2 FQNEAQ (reference sequence). This chain's CDR3 is CASSLAGTGYSYGYTF. The CDR3 DNA reads TGTGCCAGCAGCTTAGCTGGGACAGGGTATTCCTATGGCTACACCTTC.

This clone was seen a handful of times. The CDR3 reads CASSLGLSYEQYF. The CDR3 region has the DNA TGTGCCAGCAGCTTGGGACTCTCCTACGAGCAGTACTTC. This chain uses TRBV7-9 with TRBJ2-7; TRBD2 is a possible D gene (6 bases). Trimming shortened V by 3 bases and J by 0 bases, and 6 bases separated the two germline ends. There are 13 residues in the CDR3. Germline V lookup: CDR1 SEHNR, CDR2 FQNEAQ (reference sequence).

This clone showed up just once. This chain joins TRBV5-8 and TRBJ1-6; TRBD1 is a possible D gene (5 bases). V gave up 1 base and J gave up 13 bases, with 15 bases separating them. This CDR3 spans 14 amino acids. Per the germline V gene, CDR1 is SGHTS and CDR2 is YDEGEE. The CDR3 sequence: CASSLLSGRGPLHF. CDR3 bases: TGTGCCAGCAGCTTGTTGTCAGGCCGGGGGCCCCTCCACTTT.